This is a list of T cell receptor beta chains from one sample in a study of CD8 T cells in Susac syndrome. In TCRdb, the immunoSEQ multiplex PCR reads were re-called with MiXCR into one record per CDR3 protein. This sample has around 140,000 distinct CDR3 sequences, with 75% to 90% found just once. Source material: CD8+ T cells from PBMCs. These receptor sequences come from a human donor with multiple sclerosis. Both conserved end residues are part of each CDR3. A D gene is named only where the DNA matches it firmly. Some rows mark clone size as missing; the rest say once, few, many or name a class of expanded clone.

DNA: TGCGCCAGCAGCCAAGGACGGGCAACCTACGAGCAGTACTTC
CDR3: CASSQGRATYEQYF
J: TRBJ2-7
size: -
length: 14
V: TRBV4-1
D: -

DNA: TGTGCCAGCAGCAACAAAGCACAGGGGGCGCACACTGAAGCTTTCTTT
CDR3: CASSNKAQGAHTEAFF
J: TRBJ1-1
size: -
length: 16
V: TRBV21-1
D: -

DNA: TGTGCCAGCAGCCCCGGGACTAGCGGGATCGAGGAGACCCAGTACTTC
CDR3: CASSPGTSGIEETQYF
J: TRBJ2-5
size: once
length: 16
V: TRBV9
D: TRBD2

DNA: TGTGCCAGCAGTTTCGAGGACTCCTACGAGCAGTACTTC
CDR3: CASSFEDSYEQYF
J: TRBJ2-7
size: -
length: 13
V: TRBV28
D: -

DNA: TGTGCCAGCAGTTACTCGGGACTAGGGGGAGAGACCCAGTACTTC
CDR3: CASSYSGLGGETQYF
J: TRBJ2-5
size: -
length: 15
V: TRBV6-5
D: TRBD2

DNA: TGTGCCTGGACCACAGGGGGCGAACAGCCCCAGCATTTT
CDR3: CAWTTGGEQPQHF
J: TRBJ1-5
size: once
length: 13
V: TRBV30
D: TRBD1

DNA: TGCGCCAGCAGCCAAGTTCTGCGGAACACTGAAGCTTTCTTT
CDR3: CASSQVLRNTEAFF
J: TRBJ1-1
size: once
length: 14
V: TRBV4-1
D: -

DNA: TGCGCCAGCAGCCAAATTCCAGGGGGGGGTTCCTACGAGCAGTACTTC
CDR3: CASSQIPGGGSYEQYF
J: TRBJ2-7
size: -
length: 16
V: TRBV4-1
D: -

DNA: TGCGCCAGCAGCCAAGAGCAGGCGGCCTCCTACAATGAGCAGTTCTTC
CDR3: CASSQEQAASYNEQFF
J: TRBJ2-1
size: -
length: 16
V: TRBV4-3
D: -

DNA: TGTGCCAGCAGCCTTACGGACAGGGCCCTCGACCTCTTT
CDR3: CASSLTDRALDLF
J: TRBJ1-1
size: -
length: 13
V: TRBV7-9
D: TRBD1

DNA: TGCGCCAGCAGCCAAGATCGGCGACTAGCAAACGAGCAGTACTTC
CDR3: CASSQDRRLANEQYF
J: TRBJ2-7
size: -
length: 15
V: TRBV4-1
D: TRBD2

DNA: TGCGCCAGCAGCCAAGGGACAGGGCTAGTCTATGGCTACACCTTC
CDR3: CASSQGTGLVYGYTF
J: TRBJ1-2
size: few
length: 15
V: TRBV4-1
D: TRBD1

DNA: TGTGCCAGCAGTTACTCTCGGGTAGTCCAGCCCCAGCATTTT
CDR3: CASSYSRVVQPQHF
J: TRBJ1-5
size: -
length: 14
V: TRBV6-2/TRBV6-3
D: -

DNA: TGTGCCAGCAGTGAAAAGGGCCAGGGGCTCACCTCTTGGGAGCAGCCCCAGCATTTT
CDR3: CASSEKGQGLTSWEQPQHF
J: TRBJ1-5
size: -
length: 19
V: TRBV2
D: -

DNA: TGCAGTGCTAGAAGGGAATTCCAGCCCCAGCATTTT
CDR3: CSARREFQPQHF
J: TRBJ1-5
size: -
length: 12
V: TRBV20-1
D: -

DNA: TGTGCCAGCAGCCTCGGGGCCGGTACTGGGGCCAACGTCCTGACTTTC
CDR3: CASSLGAGTGANVLTF
J: TRBJ2-6
size: -
length: 16
V: TRBV11-2
D: -

DNA: TGTGCCAGCAGTGAGACCCCGGAGTCGACTGAAGCTTTCTTT
CDR3: CASSETPESTEAFF
J: TRBJ1-1
size: -
length: 14
V: TRBV2
D: -

DNA: TGCGCCAGCTCGTTGGTATCGGTTCGAAAGATCTATGGCTACACCTTC
CDR3: CASSLVSVRKIYGYTF
J: TRBJ1-2
size: once
length: 16
V: TRBV5-1
D: -

DNA: TGTGCCAGTAGTATAGCCCAGCGGGGGTACAATGAGCAGTTCTTC
CDR3: CASSIAQRGYNEQFF
J: TRBJ2-1
size: -
length: 15
V: TRBV19
D: TRBD2

DNA: TGTGCCAGTAGTATAGATCCAGGGGTCCCCGGCTACACCTTC
CDR3: CASSIDPGVPGYTF
J: TRBJ1-2
size: -
length: 14
V: TRBV19
D: -

DNA: TGTGCCAGCAGTTTCGGACAGGGGTTTGGCTACACCTTC
CDR3: CASSFGQGFGYTF
J: TRBJ1-2
size: -
length: 13
V: TRBV27
D: TRBD1

DNA: TGTGCCAGCAGTGACGAGGCGGGAGGGGGAAATCCCGGTGAGCAGTTCTTC
CDR3: CASSDEAGGGNPGEQFF
J: TRBJ2-1
size: -
length: 17
V: TRBV6-4
D: TRBD2

DNA: TGTGCCAGCAGTCTACAGGGTAATGGGTGGAACCCCCAGCATTTT
CDR3: CASSLQGNGWNPQHF
J: TRBJ1-5
size: -
length: 15
V: TRBV28
D: -

DNA: TGTGCCAGCAGCTTTAATCGCTACGAGCAGTACTTC
CDR3: CASSFNRYEQYF
J: TRBJ2-7
size: -
length: 12
V: TRBV7-8
D: -

DNA: TGTGCCAGCAGCCTAGGGGAGAGCGCTGAAGCTTTCTTT
CDR3: CASSLGESAEAFF
J: TRBJ1-1
size: -
length: 13
V: TRBV11-1
D: -

DNA: TGTGCCAGCAGCATCTCGAACACTGAAGCTTTCTTT
CDR3: CASSISNTEAFF
J: TRBJ1-1
size: -
length: 12
V: TRBV28
D: -

DNA: TGTGCCAGCAGCCATGAACGGGGGGCGTACAATGAGCAGTTCTTC
CDR3: CASSHERGAYNEQFF
J: TRBJ2-1
size: -
length: 15
V: TRBV14
D: -

DNA: TGTGCCAGCAGACCCTTGCAGGGCTCGGCTTTCTTT
CDR3: CASRPLQGSAFF
J: TRBJ1-1
size: -
length: 12
V: TRBV6-1
D: -

DNA: TGCGCCAGCAGCCAAGTGCCGGGAGGGCCTGAGCAGTTCTTC
CDR3: CASSQVPGGPEQFF
J: TRBJ2-1
size: -
length: 14
V: TRBV4-3
D: TRBD2

DNA: TGTGCCAGCTCAGAACTTGGGCAGCCCCAGCATTTT
CDR3: CASSELGQPQHF
J: TRBJ1-5
size: few
length: 12
V: TRBV18
D: -

DNA: TGTGCCAGTAGCACTGGGGGCAATGAGCAGTTCTTC
CDR3: CASSTGGNEQFF
J: TRBJ2-1
size: -
length: 12
V: TRBV6-1
D: -

DNA: TGTGCCAGCAGCCAAGTTTCATCAGGGTCGGGAGAGACCCAGTACTTC
CDR3: CASSQVSSGSGETQYF
J: TRBJ2-5
size: -
length: 16
V: TRBV4-2
D: -

DNA: TGCGCCAGCAGCGGAACAGATTCAGCTAATGAAAAACTGTTTTTT
CDR3: CASSGTDSANEKLFF
J: TRBJ1-4
size: -
length: 15
V: TRBV5-1
D: -

DNA: TGTGCCAGCGGAAACGTCGGTAATGAAAAACTGTTTTTT
CDR3: CASGNVGNEKLFF
J: TRBJ1-4
size: -
length: 13
V: TRBV7-9
D: -

DNA: TGCGCCAGCAAGTCAGAGGGGAACACTGAAGCTTTCTTT
CDR3: CASKSEGNTEAFF
J: TRBJ1-1
size: -
length: 13
V: TRBV5-1
D: -

DNA: TGTGCCAGTAGTATAGCGGCCAGGGGCACTGAAGCTTTCTTT
CDR3: CASSIAARGTEAFF
J: TRBJ1-1
size: -
length: 14
V: TRBV19
D: -